Presented here are 17 T cell receptor beta chains from one specimen sequenced in a study of T cell repertoires in cytomegalovirus infection. A single record per CDR3 protein comes from TCRdb applying MiXCR to the reads. Of hundreds of thousands of distinct CDR3 sequences in the sample, around 10% were seen once. Sequenced input: PBMCs. These receptors were taken from a human donor in good health (CMV status not recorded). Some clones in this sample may be carry-over from other donors' samples.

This clonotype was seen repeatedly, ten times or more. The rearrangement links TRBV20-1 to TRBJ1-2; D is perhaps TRBD1 (6 bases). Germline CDR1 DFQATT, CDR2 SNEGSKA (reference sequence). The CDR3 loop spans 12 amino acids. V dropped 3 bases and J dropped 6 bases, with 11 bases sitting between them. This chain's CDR3 is CSASENRDGYTF. CDR3 in DNA: TGCAGTGCTAGTGAAAACAGGGATGGCTACACCTTC.

This chain joins TRBV7-9 and TRBJ2-6; D may correspond to TRBD1 or TRBD2 (5 bases each). Germline V gene data show CDR1 as SEHNR and CDR2 as FQNEAQ (reference sequence). There are 17 residues in the CDR3. The V gene lost 7 bases and the J gene lost 0 bases, with 16 bases spanning the gap. The CDR3 loop is CASTQTGRLSGANVLTF. The CDR3 DNA follows: TGTGCCAGCACCCAAACGGGACGGCTCTCTGGGGCCAACGTCCTGACTTTC.

Many counts were recorded for this clonotype. The chain carries TRBV6-5 and TRBJ1-2, with a possible D match to TRBD1 (5 bases). Deletions cut 7 bases from V and 5 bases from J, with 11 bases between. CDR3 length: 12 residues. Per germline, CDR1 MNHEY and CDR2 SVGAGI. In nucleotides, the CDR3 is TGTGCCAGCAAACCGGGGGGGTATGGCTACACCTTC. Translation gives CASKPGGYGYTF.

The V and J genes are TRBV20-1 and TRBJ1-2; the D gene is possibly TRBD1 (6 bases). This CDR3 comprises 14 residues. Trimming left V 0 bases short and J 6 bases short, with 14 bases between. Germline V lookup: CDR1 DFQATT, CDR2 SNEGSKA (reference sequence). This chain's CDR3 is CSAREQQGGDGYTF. The DNA of the CDR3 is TGCAGTGCTAGAGAGCAACAGGGAGGAGATGGCTACACCTTC.

This clonotype was recorded a few times. The rearrangement joins TRBV20-1 to TRBJ2-7; tentative D call: TRBD1 (6 bases). Germline V gives CDR1 DFQATT, CDR2 SNEGSKA (reference sequence). V shed 2 bases and J shed 0 bases, with 8 bases lying between them. The CDR3 has 13 amino acids. In DNA form, the CDR3 reads TGCAGTGCTAGAAGGGGGAGCTCCTACGAGCAGTACGTC. Its protein product is CSARRGSSYEQYV.

This clonotype was found many times. The V call is TRBV28, the J call TRBJ2-2; D gene unclear. CDR3 length: 13 amino acids. Looked up from germline, CDR1 is MDHEN and CDR2 is SYDVKM. The V end was cut by 7 bases, the J end by 1 base, with 7 bases between. The CDR3 loop is CASTTLNTGELFF. CDR3 nucleotide sequence: TGTGCCAGCACCACATTGAACACCGGGGAGCTGTTTTTT.

This clonotype was detected many times. V is TRBV5-6 and J is TRBJ2-5; TRBD1 might be the D (5 bases). Trimming stripped 0 bases from V and 5 bases from J, with 11 bases between. CDR3 length: 14 amino acids. Germline CDR1 is SGHDT and CDR2 is YYEEEE. For the CDR3, the DNA is TGTGCCAGCAGCTTGGCCGGAAGGGGTGAGACCCAGTACTTC. Its translation is CASSLAGRGETQYF. Looking up the rest from reference TRBV5-6 and TRBJ2-5 gives the full variable domain: DAGVTQSPTHLIKTRGQQVTLRCSPKSGHDTVSWYQQALGQGPQFIFQYYEEEERQRGNFPDRFSGHQFPNYSSELNVNALLLGDSALYLCASSLAGRGETQYFGPGTRLLVL.

As for this clonotype: This may be a read error, as it is one base from a much larger clone. The V and J genes are TRBV27 and TRBJ2-2; 8 bases are shared with TRBD2. Trimming cost V 5 bases and J 0 bases; bases outside gene matches: 11. The CDR3 length is 18 residues. The germline CDR1 and CDR2 sequences are MNHEY and SMNVEV (reference sequence). The CDR3 spells CASSPRHEGLANTGELFF. The CDR3 nucleotides read TGTGCCAGCAGTCCCCGACACGAGGGACTAGCGAACACCGGGGAGCTGTTTTTT.

The chain links TRBV20-1 to TRBJ1-1; D is unresolved. Germline CDR1 and CDR2: DFQATT and SNEGSKA (reference sequence). The V end lost 0 bases, the J end lost 2 bases, and 7 bases lay between the germline ends. The CDR3 totals 13 residues. Written as DNA, the CDR3 is TGCAGTGCTAGAGATCGAAGAAACACTGAAGCTTTCTTT. It translates to CSARDRRNTEAFF.

This clonotype was picked up many times. This chain uses TRBV7-2 with TRBJ2-3; the match to TRBD2 covers 7 bases. The CDR3 totals 15 residues. From germline, CDR1 is SGHTA and CDR2 FQGNSA. After removal of 5 bases from V and 2 bases from J, the junction contained 7 bases not matched to a gene. The CDR3 spells CASSPSGGYTDTQYF. The CDR3 DNA follows: TGTGCCAGCAGCCCATCCGGGGGGTACACAGATACGCAGTATTTT.

This clonotype came up a few times. The chain combines TRBV7-9 with TRBJ2-7; D is perhaps TRBD1 (6 bases). V was shortened by 7 bases and J by 0 bases, with 13 bases between the two germline ends. CDR3 length: 14 amino acids. CDR1 SEHNR and CDR2 FQNEAQ come from the germline V gene (reference sequence). This chain's CDR3 is CASKARTDSYEQYF. The CDR3 DNA follows: TGTGCCAGCAAGGCAAGGACAGACTCCTACGAGCAGTACTTC.

In its sample, this clonotype was seen many times. The chain carries TRBV4-1 and TRBJ2-1; 9 bases are shared with TRBD2. This CDR3 has 13 amino acids. Germline V gene sequence: CDR1 MGHRA, CDR2 YSYEKL. The V gene end was trimmed by 4 bases and the J gene end by 9 bases; junction bases not matched to a gene: 4. CDR3 in DNA: TGCGCCAGCAGCCCGGGACTAGCCGGTGAGCAGTTCTTC. This gives the protein CASSPGLAGEQFF.

This clonotype turned up a few times. V and J are TRBV20-1 and TRBJ1-2; possibly TRBD1 for D (6 bases). Between the trimmed V and J ends, which lost 2 bases and 0 bases, there was a span of 13 bases. CDR1 is DFQATT and CDR2 is SNEGSKA in the germline V gene (reference sequence). CDR3 length: 15 residues. CDR3: CSARNTGSSNYGYTF. The CDR3 DNA reads as TGCAGTGCTAGAAATACAGGGTCCTCTAACTATGGCTACACCTTC.

This clonotype was recorded many times. This rearrangement joins TRBV20-1 to TRBJ2-1; D unclear. The CDR3 runs 21 residues. Germline V gene lookup returns CDR1 DFQATT and CDR2 SNEGSKA (reference sequence). Trimming took off 4 bases at V and 0 bases at J, with 31 bases between the two ends. CDR3 bases: TGCAGTGCTACCTGGCTAAAGGTCGGGCCACCCAAGCATAACTCCTACAATGAGCAGTTCTTC. It yields the protein CSATWLKVGPPKHNSYNEQFF.

The V call is TRBV20-1, the J call TRBJ2-7, with TRBD1 matching 8 bases. Germline V gives CDR1 DFQATT, CDR2 SNEGSKA (reference sequence). This CDR3 has 14 residues. The ends lost 4 bases at V and 1 base at J; junction bases unmatched: 6. The CDR3 DNA sequence: TGCAGTGCTAACACCGGGACAGGATCCTACGAGCAGTACTTC. This translates into CSANTGTGSYEQYF.

This sequence joins TRBV20-1 and TRBJ1-4; no clear D gene. This CDR3 comprises 16 residues. The V gene's germline CDR1 is DFQATT and CDR2 SNEGSKA (reference sequence). V was clipped by 1 base and J by 8 bases, with 20 bases between them. CDR3 in amino acids: CSARGRGWPLEEKLFF. The CDR3 region has the DNA TGCAGTGCTAGAGGCCGGGGTTGGCCCTTAGAGGAAAAACTGTTTTTT.

The chain joins TRBV18 to TRBJ1-1; D perhaps matches TRBD1 (6 bases). The V end lost 1 base, the J end lost 1 base, and 7 bases lay between the germline ends. The CDR3 has 14 residues. Germline V gives CDR1 KGHSH, CDR2 LQKENI. CDR3 in DNA: TGTGCCAGCTCACCACTGACAGGGAACACTGAAGCTTTCTTT. Protein product: CASSPLTGNTEAFF.